This TCR beta chain was profiled in a study of regulatory T cells in long-lasting Graves disease. TCR beta libraries were built with iRepertoire HTBI primers and Arm-PCR of CDR3 regions. TCRdb passed the multiplex PCR reads through MiXCR, listing each CDR3 protein once. The repertoire holds 450,000 to 600,000 distinct CDR3 sequences, with around 15% as singletons. CDR1 is SQVTM, CDR2 ANQGSEA, per germline. V was clipped by 4 bases and J by 2 bases; unmatched bases: 4. There are 16 residues in the CDR3. Documented time point: newly diagnosed GD, antithyroid drugs for less than 3 months. The TCR library was made from RNA extracted from PBMCs. In addition, the sample was reused for a study of T cells in Graves' hyperthyroidism and ophthalmopathy.

The sequence came from a man aged 35 to 55 with Graves disease. This rearrangement joins TRBV29-1 to TRBJ2-6, with TRBD1 matching over 11 bases. The specimen was peripheral blood mononuclear cells (PBMCs), collected at new diagnosis, from a patient treated with antithyroid drugs. The CDR3 region has the DNA TGCAGCGTTGCTGGACAGGGGGCGCCTGGGGCCAACGTCCTGACTTTC. It yields the protein CSVAGQGAPGANVLTF.